A selection of T cell receptor beta chains follows, all from one sample in a study of blood T cell repertoires in COVID-19. Only in-frame clones appear in the TCRdb table, and some are missing; sequencing was by immunoSEQ multiplex PCR. The sample has 95,000 or so clones; more than 80% are singletons. Sequenced sample: peripheral blood. These receptors came from an elderly man with COVID-19, enrolled during active disease. Both conserved end residues are part of each CDR3.

v_gene,len,j_gene,CDR3aa
TRBV6-2/TRBV6-3,13,TRBJ1-2,CASSLDSYYGYTF
TRBV2,13,TRBJ1-2,CASSDDRVDGYTF
TRBV5-1,15,TRBJ2-1,CASSLDSSSYNEQFF
TRBV7-2,15,TRBJ1-2,CASSADRELSYGYTF
TRBV19,13,TRBJ1-5,CASSMDSHQPQHF
TRBV24-1,15,TRBJ1-5,CATSGRGPGAQPQHF
TRBV2,14,TRBJ1-1,CASSEFFRNTEAFF
TRBV6-6,14,TRBJ2-6,CASSFSSGANVLTF
TRBV5-1,15,TRBJ2-7,CASSLQRTDWNEQYF
TRBV5-6,16,TRBJ2-1,CASSLSGGAVSDEQFF
TRBV5-5,13,TRBJ1-5,CASSLGANQPQHF
TRBV27,13,TRBJ1-6,CASRQDYNSPLHF
TRBV4-1,18,TRBJ2-3,CASSQVPGLAGVGDTQYF
TRBV11-1,13,TRBJ2-7,CASSPRSRGEQYF
TRBV21-1,14,TRBJ1-5,CASSNVFGNQPQHF
TRBV12-3/TRBV12-4,13,TRBJ1-2,CASSPTAVYGYTF
TRBV7-3,14,TRBJ1-1,CASSLGGQNTEAFF
TRBV14,14,TRBJ2-2,CASSQARYTGELFF
TRBV19,15,TRBJ2-1,CASSHQGASGNEQFF
TRBV3-1/TRBV3-2,14,TRBJ1-4,CASSQRQGEEKLFF
TRBV11-2,16,TRBJ2-7,CASSFLSGRMIYEQYF
TRBV7-2,15,TRBJ2-3,CASSLTSGSFDTQYF
TRBV11-2,16,TRBJ2-1,CASSSALAGGHNEQFF
TRBV10-2,12,TRBJ1-2,CASSEDYHGYTF
TRBV20-1,11,TRBJ1-1,CSARSGTEAFF
TRBV7-9,15,TRBJ2-7,CASSLNGQGNYEQYF
TRBV20-1,11,TRBJ2-5,CSLRRGETQYF
TRBV4-3,15,TRBJ1-1,CASSLLQGVNTEAFF
TRBV7-2,15,TRBJ2-1,CASPSGGIAYNEQFF
TRBV12-3/TRBV12-4,11,TRBJ2-7,CASSFRGEQYF
TRBV19,15,TRBJ2-7,CASSTRQGPSYEQYF
TRBV9,14,TRBJ1-1,CASSTRDLNTEAFF
TRBV4-3,17,TRBJ1-2,CASSQDLGGAPNYGYTF
TRBV7-9,14,TRBJ1-2,CASSPLDRGDGYTF
TRBV12-3/TRBV12-4,13,TRBJ2-7,CASHYRGSYEQYF
TRBV3-1/TRBV3-2,16,TRBJ2-1,CASSQDLALDYNEQFF
TRBV7-3,15,TRBJ2-3,CASSSRGGGTDTQYF
TRBV19,17,TRBJ2-2,CASNPGRGKSDTGELFF
TRBV9,14,TRBJ1-2,CASSSTPNNYGYTF
TRBV27,16,TRBJ2-2,CASSGRLAPRAGELFF